The 18 T cell receptor beta chains listed next were all sequenced from one sample in a study of blood T cell repertoires in COVID-19. The protocol was immunoSEQ multiplex PCR, while the TCRdb copy is restricted to in-frame clones and leaves out a portion. The repertoire includes approximately 480,000 clones, roughly nine tenths of them detected once, and about 1% sits in the top ten. Sequences were obtained from peripheral blood. The receptors come from a man younger than 35 with COVID-19, enrolled during active disease.

The chain is built from TRBV5-4 and TRBJ2-2; 11 bases line up with TRBD1. Germline trimming cut 0 bases from V and 5 bases from J; bases unmatched to any gene: 6. Looked up from germline, CDR1 is SGHNT and CDR2 is YYREEE (reference sequence). The CDR3 loop spans 17 amino acids. The CDR3 spells CASSLAGTGGITGELFF. The CDR3 bases are TGTGCCAGCAGCTTGGCGGGGACAGGGGGGATTACCGGGGAGCTGTTTTTT.

Concerning this clone itself: A read error may account for a junction end that differs from germline. The chain couples TRBV20-1 to TRBJ2-1; 10 nucleotides align to TRBD2. The CDR3 is made up of 11 amino acids. Germline V gives CDR1 DFQATT, CDR2 SNEGSKA (reference sequence). CDR3 nucleotides: TGCAGTGCTAAATCGGGACTAGCGTATCTCTTC. It encodes CSAKSGLAYLF.

The chain combines TRBV9 with TRBJ2-6; D not resolved. This CDR3 contains 21 residues. Germline V gene data show CDR1 as SGDLS and CDR2 as YYNGEE. V was shortened by 0 bases and J by 0 bases, with 22 bases between the two germline ends. This CDR3 is CASSVEDSAHSPLSGANVLTF. CDR3 in DNA: TGTGCCAGCAGCGTAGAAGATTCGGCACACAGCCCTCTCTCTGGGGCCAACGTCCTGACTTTC.

This rearrangement joins TRBV18 to TRBJ1-5, with no clear D. From germline, CDR1 is KGHSH and CDR2 LQKENI. The CDR3 loop spans 15 amino acids. With 1 base removed from V and 4 bases from J, the gap between germline ends came to 11 bases. The DNA for the CDR3 is TGTGCCAGCTCACCACTGAGAGACAATAATCAGCCCCAGCATTTT. As protein: CASSPLRDNNQPQHF.

The chain joins TRBV19 to TRBJ1-2, with a tentative D call TRBD1 (5 bases). The length of the CDR3 is 14 residues. V was trimmed by 1 base and J by 5 bases, leaving 11 bases between them. Per germline, CDR1 LNHDA and CDR2 SQIVND (reference sequence). The CDR3 loop is CASSIAREVYGYTF. CDR3 coding DNA: TGTGCCAGTAGTATAGCCAGGGAAGTATATGGCTACACCTTC.

The rearrangement joins TRBV3-1 (or the pseudogene TRBV3-2) to TRBJ2-1; 9 bases align to TRBD2. This CDR3 comprises 15 residues. Germline trimming cut 5 bases from V and 6 bases from J; bases unmatched to any gene: 8. Germline lookup yields CDR1 LGHDT and CDR2 YNNKEL (reference sequence). The CDR3 loop reads CASSSSGKAGNEQFF. As DNA, the CDR3 is TGTGCCAGCAGCTCTAGCGGGAAGGCCGGCAATGAGCAGTTCTTC.

A single count supports this clone. The J gene is TRBJ2-2, the V gene TRBV2; D unclear. The CDR3 sequence is 13 residues long. V lost 6 bases, J lost 4 bases, and 9 bases lay in between. The germline V gene encodes CDR1 SNHLY and CDR2 FYNNEI. The CDR3 loop reads CASRPISTGELFF. In DNA, the CDR3 is TGTGCCAGCAGGCCTATAAGCACCGGGGAGCTGTTTTTT.

The chain links TRBV6-6 to TRBJ1-5; D ambiguous. V dropped 0 bases and J dropped 7 bases, with 7 bases sitting between them. The V gene's germline CDR1 is MNHNY and CDR2 SVGAGI (reference sequence). The CDR3 runs 13 residues. The CDR3 sequence: CASSYSIEQPQHF. As DNA, the CDR3 is TGTGCCAGCAGTTACTCGATTGAGCAGCCCCAGCATTTT.

In regard to this clone: One junction end does not reproduce the germline sequence, and a read error may be involved. The chain joins TRBV5-4 to TRBJ2-2; no clear D. Per the germline V gene, CDR1 is SGHNT and CDR2 is YYREEE (reference sequence). There are 12 residues in the CDR3. The CDR3, as DNA: TGTGCCAGCATAACTGACACTGGGGAGCTGTTTTTT. As protein: CASITDTGELFF. Full variable domain (remainder filled in from reference TRBV5-4 and TRBJ2-2): ETGVTQSPTHLIKTRGQQVTLRCSSQSGHNTVSWYQQALGQGPQFIFQYYREEENGRGNFPPRFSGLQFPNYSSELNVNALELDDSALYLCASITDTGELFFGEGSRLTVL.

The V call is TRBV29-1, the J call TRBJ2-1; D gene uncertain. Germline lookup yields CDR1 SQVTM and CDR2 ANQGSEA. The V and J ends lost 3 bases and 6 bases respectively, with 15 bases between them. The length of the CDR3 is 14 residues. CDR3 loop: CSVDGRPRFNEQFF. The CDR3 DNA is TGCAGCGTTGATGGCAGGCCGAGATTCAATGAGCAGTTCTTC.

V usage is TRBV7-9 and J usage is TRBJ2-7; no firm D call. This CDR3 has 11 amino acids. The ends were cut back, 4 bases at V and 3 bases at J, with 4 bases in the middle. The V gene's germline CDR1 is SEHNR and CDR2 FQNEAQ (reference sequence). The CDR3: CASSSVYEQYF. CDR3 sequence (DNA): TGTGCCAGCAGCTCAGTCTACGAGCAGTACTTC. Full variable domain (outside the CDR3, taken from reference TRBV7-9 and TRBJ2-7): DTGVSQNPRHKITKRGQNVTFRCDPISEHNRLYWYRQTLGQGPEFLTYFQNEAQLEKSRLLSDRFSAERPKGSFSTLEIQRTEQGDSAMYLCASSSVYEQYFGPGTRLTVT.

The rearrangement uses TRBV10-2 and TRBJ2-1, with TRBD1 matching over 9 bases. Germline trimming cut 8 bases from V and 7 bases from J; bases unmatched to any gene: 12. The CDR3 covers 15 residues. Germline CDR1 reads WSHSY; CDR2 reads SAAADI. Here the CDR3 reads CASRSAGTGPNEQFF. DNA of the CDR3: TGCGCCAGCCGATCTGCCGGGACAGGGCCGAATGAGCAGTTCTTC.

This chain connects TRBV10-2 to TRBJ1-1, with D unclear. The germline V and J ends were trimmed by 3 bases and 5 bases, with 10 bases remaining between them. This CDR3 comprises 13 residues. Germline V gene data show CDR1 as WSHSY and CDR2 as SAAADI. The CDR3 DNA reads as TGCGCCAGCAGTGACCGGGGTCGAACTGAAGCTTTCTTT. Amino acid sequence: CASSDRGRTEAFF.

The chain couples TRBV5-5 to TRBJ1-1, with 7 bases fitting TRBD1. Germline trimming cut 3 bases from V and 3 bases from J; bases unmatched to any gene: 11. The CDR3 extends over 16 amino acids. In germline, CDR1 is SGHKS, CDR2 YYEKEE (reference sequence). This CDR3 reads CASSWGPGGGYTEAFF. DNA of the CDR3: TGTGCCAGCAGCTGGGGTCCAGGGGGTGGTTACACTGAAGCTTTCTTT.

This sequence joins TRBV2 and TRBJ1-4; possibly TRBD1 for D (5 bases). From germline, CDR1 is SNHLY and CDR2 FYNNEI. There are 14 residues in the CDR3. V lost 10 bases to trimming and J lost 0 bases, with 12 bases between them. CDR3 residues: CAIQVATTNEKLFF. CDR3 nucleotides: TGTGCCATACAGGTCGCCACAACTAATGAAAAACTGTTTTTT.

CDR3 DNA: TGTGCCAGCAGCTTGGTGCCGAGCTATAATTCACCCCTCCACTTT. Translation gives CASSLVPSYNSPLHF. The rearrangement uses TRBV5-5 and TRBJ1-6, with D hard to call. Germline lookup yields CDR1 SGHKS and CDR2 YYEKEE (reference sequence). Deletions cut 0 bases from V and 3 bases from J, with 7 bases between. CDR3 length: 15 amino acids.

The count of this clone is one. The chain couples TRBV2 to TRBJ2-7; the D is unclear. The CDR3 is made up of 13 amino acids. Per germline, CDR1 SNHLY and CDR2 FYNNEI. Trimming removed 6 bases at V and 2 bases at J, with 11 bases between. For the CDR3, the DNA is TGTGCCAGCAGCCCCTATAGTCCCTACGAGCAGTACTTC. Its translation: CASSPYSPYEQYF.

This clone was seen only once. This chain connects TRBV7-3 to TRBJ2-1; no clear D gene. Germline assignment: CDR1 SGHTA and CDR2 FQGTGA. The CDR3 is made up of 12 amino acids. Trimming cost V 0 bases and J 10 bases, with 7 bases left between them. The CDR3 coding sequence is TGTGCCAGCAGCTTAACTCCCGGGGAGCAGTTCTTC. Translation gives CASSLTPGEQFF.